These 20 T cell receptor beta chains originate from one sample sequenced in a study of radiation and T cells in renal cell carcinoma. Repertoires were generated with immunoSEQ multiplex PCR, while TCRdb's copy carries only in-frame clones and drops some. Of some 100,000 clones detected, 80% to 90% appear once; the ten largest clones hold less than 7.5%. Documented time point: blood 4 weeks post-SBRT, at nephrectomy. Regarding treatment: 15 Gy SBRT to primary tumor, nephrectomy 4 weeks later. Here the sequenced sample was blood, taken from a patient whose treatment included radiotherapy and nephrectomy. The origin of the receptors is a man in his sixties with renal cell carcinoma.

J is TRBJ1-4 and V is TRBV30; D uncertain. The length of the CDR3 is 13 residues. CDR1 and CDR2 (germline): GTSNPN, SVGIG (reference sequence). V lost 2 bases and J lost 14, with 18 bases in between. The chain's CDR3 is CAWSRQNLLGLFF. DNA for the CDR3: TGTGCCTGGAGTCGCCAAAATCTACTGGGGCTGTTTTTT.

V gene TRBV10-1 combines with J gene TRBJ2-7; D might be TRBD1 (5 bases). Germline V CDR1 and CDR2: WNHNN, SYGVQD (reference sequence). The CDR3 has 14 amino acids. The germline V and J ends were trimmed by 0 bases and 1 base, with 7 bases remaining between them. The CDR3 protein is CASSESAGSYEQYF. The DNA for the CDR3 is TGCGCCAGCAGTGAGTCCGCAGGGTCCTACGAGCAGTACTTC.

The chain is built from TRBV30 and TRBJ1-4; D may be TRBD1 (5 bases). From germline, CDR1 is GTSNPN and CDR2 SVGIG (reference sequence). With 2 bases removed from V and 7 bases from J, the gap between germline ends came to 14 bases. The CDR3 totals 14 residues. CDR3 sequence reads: CAWSIGGGGEKLFF. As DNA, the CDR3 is TGTGCCTGGAGTATCGGCGGGGGGGGTGAAAAACTGTTTTTT.

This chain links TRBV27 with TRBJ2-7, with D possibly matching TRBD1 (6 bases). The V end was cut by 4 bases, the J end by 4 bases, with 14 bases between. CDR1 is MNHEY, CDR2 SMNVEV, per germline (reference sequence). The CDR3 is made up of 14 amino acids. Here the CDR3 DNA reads TGTGCCAGCAGTTCCCCAGGGGTGGGTTACGAGCAGTACTTC. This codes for CASSSPGVGYEQYF.

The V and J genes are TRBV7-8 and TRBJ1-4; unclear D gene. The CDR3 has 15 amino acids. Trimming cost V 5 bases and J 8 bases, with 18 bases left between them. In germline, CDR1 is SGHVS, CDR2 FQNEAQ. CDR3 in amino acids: CASSHPAGSEEKLFF. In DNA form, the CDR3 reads TGTGCCAGCAGCCACCCGGCGGGGTCAGAAGAAAAACTGTTTTTT.

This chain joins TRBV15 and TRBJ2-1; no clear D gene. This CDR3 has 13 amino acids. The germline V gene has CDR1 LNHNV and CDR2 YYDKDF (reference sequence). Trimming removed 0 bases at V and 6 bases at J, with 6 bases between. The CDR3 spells CATSRDGRNEQFF. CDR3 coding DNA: TGTGCCACCAGCAGAGACGGACGCAATGAGCAGTTCTTC.

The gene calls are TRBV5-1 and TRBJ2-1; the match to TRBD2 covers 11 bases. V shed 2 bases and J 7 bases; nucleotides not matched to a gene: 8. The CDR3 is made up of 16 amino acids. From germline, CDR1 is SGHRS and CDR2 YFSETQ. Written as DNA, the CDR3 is TGCGCCAGCAGCTTTATTGAACTAGCGGGAGAAAATGAGCAGTTCTTC. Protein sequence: CASSFIELAGENEQFF.

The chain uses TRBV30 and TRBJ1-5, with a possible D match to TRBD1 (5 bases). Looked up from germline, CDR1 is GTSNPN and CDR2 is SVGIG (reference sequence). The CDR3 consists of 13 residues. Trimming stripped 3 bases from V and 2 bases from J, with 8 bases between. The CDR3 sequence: CAWRSGGNQPQHF. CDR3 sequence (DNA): TGTGCCTGGAGGTCGGGGGGCAATCAGCCCCAGCATTTT.

Here the CDR3 reads CASSPGQGGADTQYF. CDR3 nucleotides: TGTGCCAGCTCACCGGGACAGGGAGGGGCAGATACGCAGTATTTT. The rearrangement uses TRBV18 and TRBJ2-3; 9 nucleotides line up with TRBD1. V shed 3 bases, J shed 4 bases, and the junction held 5 bases outside the gene matches. There are 15 residues in the CDR3. Germline V CDR1 and CDR2: KGHSH, LQKENI.

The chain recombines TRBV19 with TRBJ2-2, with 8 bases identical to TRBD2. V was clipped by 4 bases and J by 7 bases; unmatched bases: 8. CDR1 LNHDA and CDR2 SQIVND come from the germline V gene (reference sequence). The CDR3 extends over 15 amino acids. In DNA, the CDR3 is TGTGCCAGTAGTAGGTTCGGGAGGGAAGGCGGGGAGCTGTTTTTT. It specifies CASSRFGREGGELFF.

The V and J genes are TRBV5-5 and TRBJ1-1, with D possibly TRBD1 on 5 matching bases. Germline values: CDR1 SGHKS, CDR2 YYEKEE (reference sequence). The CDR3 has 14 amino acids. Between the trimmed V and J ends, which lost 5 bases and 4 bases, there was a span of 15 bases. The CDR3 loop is CASRHVSGGTEAFF. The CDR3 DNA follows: TGTGCCAGCAGACACGTCAGCGGGGGCACTGAAGCTTTCTTT.

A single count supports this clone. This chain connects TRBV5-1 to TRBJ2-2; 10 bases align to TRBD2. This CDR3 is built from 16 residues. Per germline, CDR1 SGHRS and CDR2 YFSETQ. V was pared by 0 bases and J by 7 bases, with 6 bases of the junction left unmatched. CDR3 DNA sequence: TGCGCCAGCAGCTTGGGGCTAGCGGGAGCGAACGGGGAGCTGTTTTTT. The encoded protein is CASSLGLAGANGELFF.

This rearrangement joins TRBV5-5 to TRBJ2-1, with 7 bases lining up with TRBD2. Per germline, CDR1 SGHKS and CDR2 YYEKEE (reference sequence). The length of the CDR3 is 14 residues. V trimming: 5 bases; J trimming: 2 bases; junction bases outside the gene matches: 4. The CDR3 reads CASRNREAYNEQFF. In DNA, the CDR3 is TGTGCCAGCAGAAACCGGGAGGCCTACAATGAGCAGTTCTTC.

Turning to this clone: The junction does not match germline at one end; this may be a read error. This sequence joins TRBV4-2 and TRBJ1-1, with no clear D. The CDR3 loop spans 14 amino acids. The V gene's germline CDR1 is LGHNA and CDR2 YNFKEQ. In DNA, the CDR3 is TGTGCCAGCAGCCAAGAGACAACGAACCCTGAAGCTTTCTTT. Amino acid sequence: CASSQETTNPEAFF.

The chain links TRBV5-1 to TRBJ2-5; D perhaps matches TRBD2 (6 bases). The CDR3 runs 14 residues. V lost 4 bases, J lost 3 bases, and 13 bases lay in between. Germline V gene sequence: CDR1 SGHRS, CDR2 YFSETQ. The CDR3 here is CASSMGLLKETQYF. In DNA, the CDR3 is TGCGCCAGCAGCATGGGACTTTTAAAAGAGACCCAGTACTTC.

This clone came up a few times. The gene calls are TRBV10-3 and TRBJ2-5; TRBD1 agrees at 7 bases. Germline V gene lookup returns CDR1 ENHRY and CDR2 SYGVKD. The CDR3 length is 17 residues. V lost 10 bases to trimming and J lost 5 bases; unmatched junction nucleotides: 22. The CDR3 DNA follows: TGTGCCACCGACACGCAACGGGACAGTCGACCTGGGGAGACCCAGTACTTC. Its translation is CATDTQRDSRPGETQYF.

In DNA form, the CDR3 reads TGTGCCAGCAAACAGGGATCGGGCCTAGCGGGACAGTATTTT. This codes for CASKQGSGLAGQYF. The chain employs TRBV6-5 and TRBJ2-3; 9 nucleotides agree with TRBD2. Germline-derived CDR1 and CDR2 are MNHEY and SVGAGI. There are 14 residues in the CDR3. Trimming took 7 bases from V and 12 from J; bases not matched to a gene: 14.

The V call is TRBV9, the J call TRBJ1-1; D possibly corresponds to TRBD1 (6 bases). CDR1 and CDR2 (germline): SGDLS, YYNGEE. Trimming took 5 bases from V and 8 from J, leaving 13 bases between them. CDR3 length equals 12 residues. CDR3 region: CASRRGIREAFF. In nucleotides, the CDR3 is TGTGCCAGCAGGAGGGGGATTCGCGAAGCTTTCTTT.

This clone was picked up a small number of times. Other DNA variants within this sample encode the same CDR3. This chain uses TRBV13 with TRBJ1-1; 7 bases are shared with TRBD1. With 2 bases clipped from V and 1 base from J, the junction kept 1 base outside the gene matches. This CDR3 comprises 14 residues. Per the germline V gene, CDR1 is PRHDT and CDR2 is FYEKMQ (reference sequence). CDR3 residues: CASSLRQGNTEAFF. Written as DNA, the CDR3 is TGTGCCAGCAGCTTACGACAGGGGAACACTGAAGCTTTCTTT.

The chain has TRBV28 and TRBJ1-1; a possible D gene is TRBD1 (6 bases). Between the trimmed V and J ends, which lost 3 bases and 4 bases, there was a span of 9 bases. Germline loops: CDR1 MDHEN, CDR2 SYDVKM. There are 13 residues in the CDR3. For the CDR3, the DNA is TGTGCCAGCAGTTTCAGGGGAGGCACTGAAGCTTTCTTT. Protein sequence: CASSFRGGTEAFF.